Following are 6 T cell receptor beta chains from one sample sequenced in a study of beta chain features in type 1 diabetes. Their antigens are not known. Findings and limits, study-wide: For Type 1 diabetes patients, all four CD4+ subsets carried TCRB CDR3s that were moderately but significantly shorter.

All of the isolated RNA was reverse transcribed, so expressed TCRB transcripts were sequenced. Sequenced by immunoSEQ multiplex PCR; TCRdb stores in-frame clones only, minus some. This table holds roughly 260,000 clones, around 9.9% found once. Input material: naive CD4+ T cells from blood. The origin of the receptors is a man aged 25 to 45 with type 1 diabetes.

The rearrangement uses TRBV15 and TRBJ1-6; D is undetermined. Germline CDR1 reads LNHNV; CDR2 reads YYDKDF (reference sequence). The germline V and J ends were trimmed by 0 bases and 6 bases, with 9 bases remaining between them. CDR3 size: 15 residues. CDR3 nucleotide sequence: TGTGCCACCAGCAGAGATCCCAGGATTAATTCACCCCTCCACTTT. As protein: CATSRDPRINSPLHF.

The chain combines TRBV5-1 with TRBJ1-2; 10 nucleotides line up with TRBD1. J lost 4 bases, V lost 4 bases, and 4 bases had no gene match. The CDR3 runs 14 residues. Germline V CDR1 and CDR2: SGHRS, YFSETQ. The CDR3: CASSGTGDAYGYTF. The CDR3 DNA follows: TGCGCCAGCAGCGGGACAGGGGATGCCTATGGCTACACCTTC.

This clone was detected only a few times. V usage is TRBV10-3 and J usage is TRBJ1-6, with TRBD1 as a possible D gene (6 bases). The CDR3 length is 17 residues. Trimming removed 0 bases from V and 8 bases from J, with 17 bases in between. Germline CDR1 and CDR2: ENHRY and SYGVKD. In DNA, the CDR3 is TGTGCCATCAGTGAGTCGGGGGCAGGGACGGGTTATTCACCCCTCCACTTT. This encodes CAISESGAGTGYSPLHF.

This clone occurred a few times. The chain joins TRBV5-1 to TRBJ2-3; 8 bases match TRBD1. Per the germline V gene, CDR1 is SGHRS and CDR2 is YFSETQ. The CDR3 covers 14 residues. With V trimmed by 4 bases and J by 4 bases, 5 bases remained unmatched. CDR3 in amino acids: CASSIGQGPDTQYF. CDR3 sequence (DNA): TGCGCCAGCAGCATTGGACAGGGTCCAGATACGCAGTATTTT.

The chain joins TRBV6-6 to TRBJ1-5, with D tentatively TRBD1 (5 bases). Trimming took 11 bases from V and 2 from J, leaving 22 bases between them. This CDR3 is 16 amino acids long. CDR1 MNHNY and CDR2 SVGAGI come from the germline V gene (reference sequence). The CDR3, as DNA: TGTGCCGGAGGAGGGGAGGGAGGGTTGCGCAATCAGCCCCAGCATTTT. This sequence encodes CAGGGEGGLRNQPQHF.

The chain has TRBV18 and TRBJ2-1, with TRBD1 matching 10 bases. The ends lost 3 bases at V and 6 bases at J; junction bases unmatched: 8. Germline values: CDR1 KGHSH, CDR2 LQKENI. The CDR3 is made up of 16 amino acids. CDR3: CASSPSVGTGANEQFF. DNA for the CDR3: TGTGCCAGCTCACCGTCGGTGGGGACAGGGGCCAATGAGCAGTTCTTC.